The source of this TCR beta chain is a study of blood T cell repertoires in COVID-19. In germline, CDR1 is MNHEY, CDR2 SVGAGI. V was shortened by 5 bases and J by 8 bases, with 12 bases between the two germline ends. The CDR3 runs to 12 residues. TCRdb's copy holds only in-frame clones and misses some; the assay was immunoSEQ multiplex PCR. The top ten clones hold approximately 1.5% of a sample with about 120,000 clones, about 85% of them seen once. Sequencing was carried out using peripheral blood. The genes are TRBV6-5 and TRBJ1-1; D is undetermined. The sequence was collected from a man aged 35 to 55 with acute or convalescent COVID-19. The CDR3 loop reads CASSPRYDEAFF. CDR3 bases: TGTGCCAGCAGTCCCAGGTATGACGAAGCTTTCTTT.